One sample yielded the 19 T cell receptor beta chains listed below, sequenced in a study of T-cell reconstitution after alpha-beta-depleted transplantation in children. As it was prepared, the TCRbeta library received unique molecular identifiers. TCRdb fed the PCR reads into MiXCR, producing one record per CDR3 protein. This table has roughly 220,000 distinct CDR3 sequences, about 8.2% appearing once. This sample comprised PBMCs, mostly from graft donor cells, obtained 360 days after TCRalphabeta/CD19-depleted stem cell transplant. All receptors come from a male patient aged 2-9 years who had a stem cell transplant for acute myeloid leukemia, so the T cells may come from the graft donor.

In its sample, this clonotype was seen many times. The V and J genes are TRBV7-3 and TRBJ2-3; 11 positions agree with TRBD2. Per germline, CDR1 SGHTA and CDR2 FQGTGA. Trimming cost V 0 bases and J 5 bases; bases outside gene matches: 10. The CDR3 consists of 18 residues. CDR3 nucleotides: TGTGCCAGCAGCTTAACGTGGCCGACTAGCGGGGATCAAGATACGCAGTATTTT. Translation gives CASSLTWPTSGDQDTQYF. The full variable domain, rest sourced from reference TRBV7-3 and TRBJ2-3, is GAGVSQTPSNKVTEKGKYVELRCDPISGHTALYWYRQSLGQGPEFLIYFQGTGAADDSGLPNDRFFAVRPEGSVSTLKIQRTERGDSAVYLCASSLTWPTSGDQDTQYFGPGTRLTVL.

This clonotype occurred a few times. The gene calls are TRBV14 and TRBJ2-7; tentative D call: TRBD2 (6 bases). CDR3 length equals 13 residues. Trimming removed 2 bases at V and 6 bases at J, with 11 bases between. Germline V gives CDR1 SGHDN, CDR2 FVKESK. CDR3 nucleotides: TGTGCCAGCAGCCAACGCGGAGGGCTCGAGCAGTACGTC. Residues: CASSQRGGLEQYV.

This chain uses TRBV20-1 with TRBJ2-7; 7 nucleotides match TRBD2. This CDR3 contains 14 residues. With 6 bases clipped from V and 4 bases from J, the junction kept 12 bases outside the gene matches. Germline CDR1 DFQATT, CDR2 SNEGSKA (reference sequence). The CDR3 nucleotides are TGCAGTGCGTCGCGGTGGAGCGGGATATACGAGCAGTACTTC. It specifies CSASRWSGIYEQYF.

The chain carries TRBV25-1 and TRBJ2-6; D is undetermined. V was trimmed by 0 bases and J by 1 base, leaving 7 bases between them. In germline, CDR1 is MGHDK, CDR2 SYGVNS. This CDR3 contains 16 residues. DNA for the CDR3: TGTGCCAGCAGTGAATACGAAGGTTCTGGGGCCAACGTCCTGACTTTC. This sequence encodes CASSEYEGSGANVLTF.

This chain uses TRBV6-1 with TRBJ1-5, with a tentative D call TRBD1 (6 bases). The CDR3 consists of 14 residues. V lost 6 bases and J 4 bases, leaving 13 bases between the germline ends. Germline CDR1 reads MNHNS; CDR2 reads SASEGT. The CDR3 protein is CASSPRTGNQPQHF. As DNA, the CDR3 is TGTGCCAGCAGCCCCCGCACAGGGAATCAGCCCCAGCATTTT.

This clonotype was found many times. CDR3 region: CSAKRDYSYEQYF. The CDR3 region has the DNA TGCAGCGCGAAAAGGGACTACTCCTACGAGCAGTACTTC. The chain recombines TRBV29-1 with TRBJ2-7; 7 bases align to TRBD2. V gave up 7 bases and J gave up 0 bases; unmatched junction bases: 6. CDR3 size: 13 residues. Germline CDR1 SQVTM, CDR2 ANQGSEA.

Of note for this clonotype: Possible read error: a much larger clone is one base away. The chain combines TRBV20-1 with TRBJ1-2; D ambiguous. The CDR3 loop spans 14 amino acids. Germline V gene data show CDR1 as DFQATT and CDR2 as SNEGSKA (reference sequence). CDR3 bases: TGCAGTGCTAGAGGGCAGCTCCCTAACTATGGCTACGCCTTC. This encodes CSARGQLPNYGYAF.

This clonotype occurred many times. The chain is built from TRBV12-3 or TRBV12-4 and TRBJ2-3; TRBD1 aligns across 9 bases. Unmatched junction bases numbered 10, after V lost 6 bases and J lost 6 bases. The CDR3 spans 15 residues. CDR3 in amino acids: CASRSGTGLLDTQYF. CDR3 DNA: TGTGCCAGCAGGTCCGGGACAGGGTTGTTGGATACGCAGTATTTT.

This rearrangement joins TRBV18 to TRBJ1-3, with 11 bases matching TRBD1. Trimming cost V 5 bases and J 0 bases; bases outside gene matches: 9. Germline V gives CDR1 KGHSH, CDR2 LQKENI. The CDR3 covers 18 residues. The CDR3 protein is CASSKAPGTGGSGNTIYF. For the CDR3, the DNA is TGTGCCAGCTCAAAGGCTCCCGGGACAGGGGGCTCTGGAAACACCATATATTTT.

The chain employs TRBV6-1 and TRBJ2-5; D is possibly TRBD2 (6 bases). Trimming took 5 bases from V and 3 from J, leaving 10 bases between them. The germline gives CDR1 MNHNS, CDR2 SASEGT. CDR3 length equals 13 residues. CDR3 bases: TGTGCCAGCAGTAGGCGGGGAGAAGAGACCCAGTACTTC. This encodes CASSRRGEETQYF.

The chain recombines TRBV5-1 with TRBJ1-2; TRBD1 matches 9 bases. Germline trimming cut 5 bases from V and 3 bases from J; bases unmatched to any gene: 11. This CDR3 is 16 amino acids long. The germline V gene has CDR1 SGHRS and CDR2 YFSETQ. The CDR3 loop is CASSTKPGQGHYGYTF. DNA for the CDR3: TGCGCCAGCAGTACCAAACCGGGACAGGGTCACTATGGCTACACCTTC.

This clonotype came up many times. The chain employs TRBV5-1 and TRBJ2-1; D is unresolved. V was cut by 0 bases and J by 7 bases, with 8 bases left in between. CDR1 and CDR2 from the germline V gene are SGHRS and YFSETQ. The CDR3 totals 13 residues. CDR3 amino acids: CASSLAPFNEQFF. CDR3 nucleotides: TGCGCCAGCAGCTTGGCTCCGTTTAATGAGCAGTTCTTC.

This clonotype was detected ten times or more. Written as DNA, the CDR3 is TGTGCCAGCAGTTTCGACGGACAGCCCCAGCATTTT. Protein: CASSFDGQPQHF. This chain connects TRBV12-3 or TRBV12-4 to TRBJ1-5; D gene uncertain. This CDR3 is 12 amino acids long. Trimming shortened V by 3 bases and J by 7 bases, and 7 bases separated the two germline ends.

This clonotype was picked up many times. The chain is built from TRBV20-1 and TRBJ2-3; D not resolved. The CDR3 runs 13 residues. V lost 4 bases, J lost 3 bases, and 11 bases lay in between. CDR1 DFQATT and CDR2 SNEGSKA come from the germline V gene (reference sequence). CDR3 protein: CSAIHSGTDTQYF. CDR3 nucleotides: TGCAGTGCTATCCACAGTGGGACAGATACGCAGTATTTT.

There are many counts of this clonotype. This chain connects TRBV18 to TRBJ2-4, with 7 positions matching TRBD1. The CDR3 runs 16 residues. Germline lookup yields CDR1 KGHSH and CDR2 LQKENI. Losses at the gene ends were 3 bases for V and 1 base for J; bases not matched to a gene: 6. For the CDR3, the DNA is TGTGCCAGCTCACCCGGACAGGCGTTGGCCAAAAACATTCAGTACTTC. It specifies CASSPGQALAKNIQYF.

This chain links TRBV20-1 with TRBJ2-1; no reliable D call. CDR1 is DFQATT, CDR2 SNEGSKA, per germline (reference sequence). V was pared by 1 base and J by 10 bases, with 20 bases between. The length of the CDR3 is 15 residues. The CDR3 bases are TGCAGTGCTAGAGCGGCCGGTGGAAGCTTTATCGAGCAGTTCTTC. It specifies CSARAAGGSFIEQFF.

This clonotype was seen more than once but under ten times. The CDR3 loop is CASSLSPETQYF. The CDR3 DNA sequence: TGTGCCAGCAGCTTATCCCCAGAGACCCAGTACTTC. V is TRBV7-2 and J is TRBJ2-5, with D hard to call. Germline V lookup: CDR1 SGHTA, CDR2 FQGNSA. The CDR3 consists of 12 residues. Trimming cost V 2 bases and J 4 bases, with 5 bases left between them.

The rearrangement joins TRBV7-2 to TRBJ2-1; a possible D gene is TRBD2 (5 bases). Per germline, CDR1 SGHTA and CDR2 FQGNSA. This CDR3 has 12 residues. The V and J ends lost 7 bases and 10 bases respectively, with 14 bases between them. The CDR3 sequence is CASMRSWEEQFF. CDR3 nucleotides: TGTGCCAGCATGAGAAGCTGGGAGGAGCAGTTCTTC. The full variable domain, rest sourced from reference TRBV7-2 and TRBJ2-1, is GAGVSQSPSNKVTEKGKDVELRCDPISGHTALYWYRQSLGQGLEFLIYFQGNSAPDKSGLPSDRFSAERTGGSVSTLTIQRTQQEDSAVYLCASMRSWEEQFFGPGTRLTVL.

This clonotype occurred many times. The DNA of the CDR3 is TGTGCCAGCAGTGAGGATCGTCGTAAGCTGTTTTTT. This translates into CASSEDRRKLFF. V and J are TRBV25-1 and TRBJ1-4; D gene unclear. CDR3 size: 12 residues. The germline V gene has CDR1 MGHDK and CDR2 SYGVNS. V was shortened by 3 bases and J by 14 bases, with 13 bases between the two germline ends.